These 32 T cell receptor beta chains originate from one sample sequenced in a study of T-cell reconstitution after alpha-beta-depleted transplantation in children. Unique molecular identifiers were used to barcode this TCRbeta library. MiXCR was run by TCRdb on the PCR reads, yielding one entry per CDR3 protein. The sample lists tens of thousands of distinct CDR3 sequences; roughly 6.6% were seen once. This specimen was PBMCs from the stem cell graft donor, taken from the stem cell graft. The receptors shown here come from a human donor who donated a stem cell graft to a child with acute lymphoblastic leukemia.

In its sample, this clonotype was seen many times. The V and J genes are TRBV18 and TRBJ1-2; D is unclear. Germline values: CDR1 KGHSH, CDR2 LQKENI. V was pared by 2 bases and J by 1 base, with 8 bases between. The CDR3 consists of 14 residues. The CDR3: CASSPGLINYGYTF. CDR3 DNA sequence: TGTGCCAGCTCACCAGGACTGATTAACTATGGCTACACCTTC.

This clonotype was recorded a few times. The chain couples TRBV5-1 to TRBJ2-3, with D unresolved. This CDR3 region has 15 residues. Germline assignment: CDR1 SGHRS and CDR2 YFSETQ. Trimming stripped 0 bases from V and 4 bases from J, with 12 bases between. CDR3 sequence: CASSLESNKADTQYF. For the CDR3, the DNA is TGCGCCAGCAGCTTGGAATCTAACAAGGCAGATACGCAGTATTTT.

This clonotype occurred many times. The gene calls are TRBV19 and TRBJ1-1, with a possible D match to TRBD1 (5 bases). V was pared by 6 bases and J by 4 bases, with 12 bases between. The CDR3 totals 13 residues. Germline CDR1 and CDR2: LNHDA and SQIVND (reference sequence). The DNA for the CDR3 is TGTGCCAGTAGCCGCGGGGCGGCCACTGAAGCTTTCTTT. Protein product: CASSRGAATEAFF.

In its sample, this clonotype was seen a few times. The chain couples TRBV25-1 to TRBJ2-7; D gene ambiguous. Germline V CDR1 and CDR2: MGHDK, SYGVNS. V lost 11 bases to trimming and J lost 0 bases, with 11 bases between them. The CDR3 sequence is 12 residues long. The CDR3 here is CAGRIGSYEQYF. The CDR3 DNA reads TGTGCCGGCCGGATAGGCTCCTACGAGCAGTACTTC.

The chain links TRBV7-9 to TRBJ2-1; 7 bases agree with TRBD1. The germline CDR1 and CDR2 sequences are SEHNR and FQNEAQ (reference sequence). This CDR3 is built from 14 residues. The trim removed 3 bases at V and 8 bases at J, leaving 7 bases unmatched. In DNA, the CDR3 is TGTGCCAGCAGCTTTGCTGACAGGGTAGATGAGCAGTTCTTC. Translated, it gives CASSFADRVDEQFF.

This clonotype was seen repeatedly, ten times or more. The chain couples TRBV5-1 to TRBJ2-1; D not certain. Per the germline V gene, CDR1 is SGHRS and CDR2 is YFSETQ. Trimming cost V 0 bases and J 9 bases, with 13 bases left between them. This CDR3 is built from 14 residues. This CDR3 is CASSLDLGNSEQFF. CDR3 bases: TGCGCCAGCAGCTTGGATCTAGGAAACAGTGAGCAGTTCTTC.

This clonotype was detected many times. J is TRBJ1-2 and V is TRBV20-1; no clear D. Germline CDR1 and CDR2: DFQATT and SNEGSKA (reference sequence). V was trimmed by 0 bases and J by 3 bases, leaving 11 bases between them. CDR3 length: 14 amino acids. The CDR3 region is CSARDGKAYYGYTF. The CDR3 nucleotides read TGCAGTGCTAGAGATGGAAAAGCTTACTATGGCTACACCTTC.

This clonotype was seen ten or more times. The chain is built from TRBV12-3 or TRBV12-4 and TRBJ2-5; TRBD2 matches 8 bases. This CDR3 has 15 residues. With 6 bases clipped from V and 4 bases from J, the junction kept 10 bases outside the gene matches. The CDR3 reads CASSRSGDLGETQYF. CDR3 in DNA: TGTGCCAGCAGCCGTAGCGGGGACCTTGGAGAGACCCAGTACTTC.

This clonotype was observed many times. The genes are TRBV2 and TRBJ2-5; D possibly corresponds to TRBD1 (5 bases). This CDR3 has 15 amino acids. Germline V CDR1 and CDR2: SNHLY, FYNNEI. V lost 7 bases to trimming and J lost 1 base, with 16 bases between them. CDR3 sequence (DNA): TGTGCCAGCAAGAAAGGTACAGGATTCCAAGAGACCCAGTACTTC. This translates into CASKKGTGFQETQYF.

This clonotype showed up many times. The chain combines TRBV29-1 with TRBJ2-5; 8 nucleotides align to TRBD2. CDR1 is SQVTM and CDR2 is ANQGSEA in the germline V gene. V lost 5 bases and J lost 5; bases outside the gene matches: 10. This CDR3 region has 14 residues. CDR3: CSVPFSGAGETQYF. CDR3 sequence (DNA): TGCAGCGTTCCCTTTAGCGGGGCAGGGGAGACCCAGTACTTC. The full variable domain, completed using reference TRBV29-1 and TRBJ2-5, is SAVISQKPSRDICQRGTSLTIQCQVDSQVTMMFWYRQQPGQSLTLIATANQGSEATYESGFVIDKFPISRPNLTFSTLTVSNMSPEDSSIYLCSVPFSGAGETQYFGPGTRLLVL.

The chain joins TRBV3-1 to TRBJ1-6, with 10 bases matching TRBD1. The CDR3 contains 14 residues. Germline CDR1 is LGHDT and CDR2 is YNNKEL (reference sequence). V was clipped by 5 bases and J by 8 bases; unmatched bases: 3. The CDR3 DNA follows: TGTGCCAGCAGCTCGGGACAGGGGTATTCACCCCTCCACTTT. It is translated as CASSSGQGYSPLHF.

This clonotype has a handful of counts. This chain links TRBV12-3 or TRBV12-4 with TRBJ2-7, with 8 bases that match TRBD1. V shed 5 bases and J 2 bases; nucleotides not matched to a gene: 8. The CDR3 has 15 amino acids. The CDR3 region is CASSQGTGSAYEQYF. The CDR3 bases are TGTGCCAGCAGTCAGGGGACAGGTAGCGCCTACGAGCAGTACTTC.

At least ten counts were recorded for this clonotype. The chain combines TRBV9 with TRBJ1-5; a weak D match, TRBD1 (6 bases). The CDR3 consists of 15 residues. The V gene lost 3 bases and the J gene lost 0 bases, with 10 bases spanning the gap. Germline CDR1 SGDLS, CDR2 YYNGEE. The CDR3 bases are TGTGCCAGCAGCGCAGGGGTCACTAGCAATCAGCCCCAGCATTTT. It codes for CASSAGVTSNQPQHF.

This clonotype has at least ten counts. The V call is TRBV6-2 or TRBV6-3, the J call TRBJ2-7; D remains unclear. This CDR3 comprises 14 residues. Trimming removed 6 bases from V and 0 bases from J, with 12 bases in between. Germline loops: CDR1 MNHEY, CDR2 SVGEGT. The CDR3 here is CASSARASSYEQYF. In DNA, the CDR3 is TGTGCCAGCAGCGCTCGTGCCAGCTCCTACGAGCAGTACTTC.

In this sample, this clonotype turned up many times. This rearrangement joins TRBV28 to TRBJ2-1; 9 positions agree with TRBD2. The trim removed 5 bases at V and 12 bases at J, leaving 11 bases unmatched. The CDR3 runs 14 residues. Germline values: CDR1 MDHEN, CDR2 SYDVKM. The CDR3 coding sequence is TGTGCCAGCAGTGCCCCACTGGCACTAGCGGGGCAGTTCTTC. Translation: CASSAPLALAGQFF.

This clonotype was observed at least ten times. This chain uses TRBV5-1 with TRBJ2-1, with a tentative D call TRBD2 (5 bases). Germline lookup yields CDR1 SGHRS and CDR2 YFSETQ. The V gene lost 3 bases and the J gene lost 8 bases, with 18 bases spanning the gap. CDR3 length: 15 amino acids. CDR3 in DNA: TGCGCCAGCAGCTCCGAGGGTGCCGCCGCGGATGAGCAGTTCTTC. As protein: CASSSEGAAADEQFF.

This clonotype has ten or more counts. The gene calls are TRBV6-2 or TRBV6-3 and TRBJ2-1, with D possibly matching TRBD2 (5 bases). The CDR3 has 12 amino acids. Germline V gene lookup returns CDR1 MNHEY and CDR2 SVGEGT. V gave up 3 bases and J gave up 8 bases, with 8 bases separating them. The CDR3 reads CASSYTGYEQFF. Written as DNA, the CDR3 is TGTGCCAGCAGTTATACGGGATATGAGCAGTTCTTC.

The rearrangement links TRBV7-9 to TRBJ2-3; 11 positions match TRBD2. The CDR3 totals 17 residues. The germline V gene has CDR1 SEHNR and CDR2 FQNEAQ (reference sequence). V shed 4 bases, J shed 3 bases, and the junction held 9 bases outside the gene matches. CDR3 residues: CASSSHDSGGVTDTQYF. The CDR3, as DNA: TGTGCCAGCAGCTCCCATGATAGCGGGGGGGTTACAGATACGCAGTATTTT.

CDR3 sequence reads: CAGRGLGAKNIQYF. The CDR3 DNA sequence: TGTGCCGGAAGGGGGCTGGGGGCCAAAAACATTCAGTACTTC. The J gene is TRBJ2-4, the V gene TRBV6-5; TRBD1 aligns across 7 bases. Germline assignment: CDR1 MNHEY and CDR2 SVGAGI. The CDR3 is made up of 14 amino acids. The V and J ends lost 11 bases and 1 base, in that order; junction bases with no gene match: 8.

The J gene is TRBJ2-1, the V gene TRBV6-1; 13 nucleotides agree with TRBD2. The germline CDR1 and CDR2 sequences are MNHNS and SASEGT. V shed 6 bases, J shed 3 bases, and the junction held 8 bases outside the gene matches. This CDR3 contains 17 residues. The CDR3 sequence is CASSLPTSGGDYNEQFF. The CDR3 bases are TGTGCCAGCAGCCTCCCCACTAGCGGGGGGGACTACAATGAGCAGTTCTTC.

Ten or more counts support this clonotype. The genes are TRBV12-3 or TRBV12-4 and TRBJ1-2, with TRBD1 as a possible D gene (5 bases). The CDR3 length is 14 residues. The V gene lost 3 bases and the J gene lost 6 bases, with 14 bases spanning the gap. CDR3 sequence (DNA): TGTGCCAGCAGTTTCCCCGGGACTCTAGATGGCTACACCTTC. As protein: CASSFPGTLDGYTF.

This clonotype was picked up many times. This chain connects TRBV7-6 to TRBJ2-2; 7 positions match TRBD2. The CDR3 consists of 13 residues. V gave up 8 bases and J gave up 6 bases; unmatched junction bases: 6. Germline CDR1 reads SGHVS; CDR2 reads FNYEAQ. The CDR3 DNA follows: TGTGCCAGCCGGGGGGTAGTAGCCGGGGAGCTGTTTTTT. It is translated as CASRGVVAGELFF.

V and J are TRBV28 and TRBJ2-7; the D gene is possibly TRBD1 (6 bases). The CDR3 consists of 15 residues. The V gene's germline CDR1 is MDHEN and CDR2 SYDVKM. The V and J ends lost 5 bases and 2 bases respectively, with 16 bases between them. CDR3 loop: CASSRYRAPAYEQYF. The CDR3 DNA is TGTGCCAGCAGTCGCTACAGGGCCCCAGCCTACGAGCAGTACTTC.

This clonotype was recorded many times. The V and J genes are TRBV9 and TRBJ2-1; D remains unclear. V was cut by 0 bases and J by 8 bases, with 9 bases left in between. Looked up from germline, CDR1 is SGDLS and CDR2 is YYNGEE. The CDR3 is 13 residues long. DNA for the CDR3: TGTGCCAGCAGCGTAGAGGGTCAGTATGAGCAGTTCTTC. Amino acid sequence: CASSVEGQYEQFF.

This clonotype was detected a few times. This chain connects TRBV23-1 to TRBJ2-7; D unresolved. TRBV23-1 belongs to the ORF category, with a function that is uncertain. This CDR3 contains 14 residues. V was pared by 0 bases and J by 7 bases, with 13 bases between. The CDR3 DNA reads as TGCGCCAGCAGTCAATCGCCCAGAGTGGGTGAGCAGTACTTC. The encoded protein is CASSQSPRVGEQYF.

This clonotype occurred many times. The CDR3 DNA reads TGTGCCATCAGTTGGGGACAGGACTACGAGCAGTACTTC. This codes for CAISWGQDYEQYF. V usage is TRBV10-3 and J usage is TRBJ2-7, with 8 nucleotides matching TRBD1. The V segment lost 5 bases and the J segment 3 bases; nucleotides outside the gene matches: 3. CDR1 ENHRY and CDR2 SYGVKD come from the germline V gene. The CDR3 is 13 residues long.

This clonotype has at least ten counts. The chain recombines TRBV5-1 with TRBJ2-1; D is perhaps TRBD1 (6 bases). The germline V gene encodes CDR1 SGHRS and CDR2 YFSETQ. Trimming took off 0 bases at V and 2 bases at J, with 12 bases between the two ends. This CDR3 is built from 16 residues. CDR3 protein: CASSLAADRTYNEQFF. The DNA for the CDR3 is TGCGCCAGCAGCTTGGCCGCTGACAGGACCTACAATGAGCAGTTCTTC.

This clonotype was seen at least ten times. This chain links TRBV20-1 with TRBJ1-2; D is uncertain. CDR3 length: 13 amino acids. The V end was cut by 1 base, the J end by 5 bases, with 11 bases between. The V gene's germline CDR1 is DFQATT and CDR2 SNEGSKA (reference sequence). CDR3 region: CSARAANSYGYTF. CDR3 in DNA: TGCAGTGCTAGAGCAGCAAATTCTTATGGCTACACCTTC.

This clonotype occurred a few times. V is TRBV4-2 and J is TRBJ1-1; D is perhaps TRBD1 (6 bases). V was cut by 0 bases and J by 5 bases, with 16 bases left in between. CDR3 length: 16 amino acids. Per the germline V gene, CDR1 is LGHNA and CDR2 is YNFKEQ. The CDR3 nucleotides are TGTGCCAGCAGCCAAGAGGGACCCGGGGGCAGAACTGAAGCTTTCTTT. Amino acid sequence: CASSQEGPGGRTEAFF.

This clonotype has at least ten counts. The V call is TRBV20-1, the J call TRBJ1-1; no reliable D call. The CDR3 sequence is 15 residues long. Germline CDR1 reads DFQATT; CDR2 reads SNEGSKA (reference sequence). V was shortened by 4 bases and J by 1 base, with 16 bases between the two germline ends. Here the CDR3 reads CSATNGMGENTEAFF. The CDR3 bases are TGCAGTGCTACGAACGGGATGGGCGAGAACACTGAAGCTTTCTTT.

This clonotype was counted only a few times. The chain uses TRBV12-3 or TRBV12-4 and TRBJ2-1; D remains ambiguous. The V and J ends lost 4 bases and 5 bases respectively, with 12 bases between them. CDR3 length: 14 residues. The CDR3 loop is CASSSWREHNEQFF. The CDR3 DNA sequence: TGTGCCAGCAGTTCGTGGAGAGAACACAATGAGCAGTTCTTC.

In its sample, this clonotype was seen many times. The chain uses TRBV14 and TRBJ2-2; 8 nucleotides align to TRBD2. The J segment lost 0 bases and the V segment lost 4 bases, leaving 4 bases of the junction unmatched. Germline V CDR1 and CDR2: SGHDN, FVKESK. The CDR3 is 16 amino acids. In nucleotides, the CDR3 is TGTGCCAGCAGCCCGGGAGGGACGGCGAACACCGGGGAGCTGTTTTTT. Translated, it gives CASSPGGTANTGELFF.